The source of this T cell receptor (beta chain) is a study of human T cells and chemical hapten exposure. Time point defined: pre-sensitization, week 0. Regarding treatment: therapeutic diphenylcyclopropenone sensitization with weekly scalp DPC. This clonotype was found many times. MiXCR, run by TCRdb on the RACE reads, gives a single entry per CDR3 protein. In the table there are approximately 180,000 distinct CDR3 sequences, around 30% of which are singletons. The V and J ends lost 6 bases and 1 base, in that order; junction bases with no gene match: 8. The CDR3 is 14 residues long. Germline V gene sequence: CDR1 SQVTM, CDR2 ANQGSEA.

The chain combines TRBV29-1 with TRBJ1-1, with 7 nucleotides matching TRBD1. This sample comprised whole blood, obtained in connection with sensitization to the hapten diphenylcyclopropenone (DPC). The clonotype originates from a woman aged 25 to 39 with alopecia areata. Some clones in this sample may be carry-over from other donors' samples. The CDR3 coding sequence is TGCAGCGTCCAGCAGGGGGGATCGAACACTGAAGCTTTCTTT. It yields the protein CSVQQGGSNTEAFF.